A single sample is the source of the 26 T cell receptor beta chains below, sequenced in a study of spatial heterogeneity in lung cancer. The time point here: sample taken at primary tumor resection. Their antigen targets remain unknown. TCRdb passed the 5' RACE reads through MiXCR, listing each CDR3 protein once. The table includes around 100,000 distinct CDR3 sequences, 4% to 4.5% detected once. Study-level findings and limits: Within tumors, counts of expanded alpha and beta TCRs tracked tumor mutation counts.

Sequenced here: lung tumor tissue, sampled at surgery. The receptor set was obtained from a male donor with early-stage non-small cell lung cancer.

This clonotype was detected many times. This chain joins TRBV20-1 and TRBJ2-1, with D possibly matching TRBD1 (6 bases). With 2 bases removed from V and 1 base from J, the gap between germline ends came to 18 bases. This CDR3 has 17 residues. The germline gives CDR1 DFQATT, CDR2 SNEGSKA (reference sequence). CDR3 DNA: TGCAGTGCTAGAATTAGGTTTGGGCAGGGGTCCTACAATGAGCAGTTCTTC. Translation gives CSARIRFGQGSYNEQFF.

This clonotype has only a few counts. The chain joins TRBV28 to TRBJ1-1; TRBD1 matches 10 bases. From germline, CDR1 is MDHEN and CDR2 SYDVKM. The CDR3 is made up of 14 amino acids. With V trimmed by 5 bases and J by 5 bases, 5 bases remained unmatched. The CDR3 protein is CASSLGDRGTEAFF. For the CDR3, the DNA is TGTGCCAGCAGTCTAGGGGACAGGGGTACTGAAGCTTTCTTT.

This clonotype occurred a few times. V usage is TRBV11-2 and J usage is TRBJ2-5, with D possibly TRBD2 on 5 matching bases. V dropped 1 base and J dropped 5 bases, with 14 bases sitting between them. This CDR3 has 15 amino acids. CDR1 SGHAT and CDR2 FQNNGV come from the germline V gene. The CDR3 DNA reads TGTGCCAGCAGCTTAGTTCACCCCGGCGGGGAGACCCAGTACTTC. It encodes CASSLVHPGGETQYF.

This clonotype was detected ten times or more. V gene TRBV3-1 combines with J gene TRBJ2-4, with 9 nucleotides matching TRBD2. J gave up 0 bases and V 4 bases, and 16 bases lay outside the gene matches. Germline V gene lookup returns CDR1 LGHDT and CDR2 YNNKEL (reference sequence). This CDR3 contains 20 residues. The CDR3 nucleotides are TGTGCCAGCAGCCGGGGAGTTAATAGCGGGAGTGGTGGAGCCAAAAACATTCAGTACTTC. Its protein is CASSRGVNSGSGGAKNIQYF.

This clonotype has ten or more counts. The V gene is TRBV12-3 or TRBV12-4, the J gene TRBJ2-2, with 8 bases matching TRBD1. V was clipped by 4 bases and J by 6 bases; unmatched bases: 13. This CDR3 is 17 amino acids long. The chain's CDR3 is CASSSDRGRAGAGELFF. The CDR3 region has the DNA TGTGCCAGCAGTTCCGACAGGGGAAGGGCCGGCGCCGGGGAGCTGTTTTTT.

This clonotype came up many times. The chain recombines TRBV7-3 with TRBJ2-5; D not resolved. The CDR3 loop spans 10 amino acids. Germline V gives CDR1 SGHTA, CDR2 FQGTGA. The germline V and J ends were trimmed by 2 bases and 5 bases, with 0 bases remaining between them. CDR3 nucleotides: TGTGCCAGCAGCTTAGAGACCCAGTACTTC. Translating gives CASSLETQYF. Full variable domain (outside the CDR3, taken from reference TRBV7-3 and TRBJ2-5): GAGVSQTPSNKVTEKGKYVELRCDPISGHTALYWYRQSLGQGPEFLIYFQGTGAADDSGLPNDRFFAVRPEGSVSTLKIQRTERGDSAVYLCASSLETQYFGPGTRLLVL.

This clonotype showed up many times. The CDR3 sequence: CASTRTSGDYEQYF. In DNA form, the CDR3 reads TGTGCCAGCACCAGGACTAGCGGAGACTACGAGCAGTACTTC. This chain connects TRBV2 to TRBJ2-7; 10 bases map to TRBD2. The CDR3 length is 14 residues. The trim removed 7 bases at V and 3 bases at J, leaving 6 bases unmatched. The germline CDR1 and CDR2 sequences are SNHLY and FYNNEI.

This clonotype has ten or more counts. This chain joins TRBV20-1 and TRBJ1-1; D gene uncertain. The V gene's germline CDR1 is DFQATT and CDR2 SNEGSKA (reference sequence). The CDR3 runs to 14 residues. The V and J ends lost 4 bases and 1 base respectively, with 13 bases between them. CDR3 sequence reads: CSAMISPGNTEAFF. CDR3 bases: TGCAGTGCTATGATTTCCCCAGGGAACACTGAAGCTTTCTTT.

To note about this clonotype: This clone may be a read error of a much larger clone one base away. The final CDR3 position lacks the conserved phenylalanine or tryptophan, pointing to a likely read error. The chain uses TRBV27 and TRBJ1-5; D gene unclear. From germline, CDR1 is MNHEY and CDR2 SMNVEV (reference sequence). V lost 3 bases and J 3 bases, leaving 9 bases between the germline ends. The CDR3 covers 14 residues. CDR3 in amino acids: CASSFIGLNQPQHL. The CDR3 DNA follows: TGTGCCAGCAGTTTTATAGGCCTCAATCAGCCCCAGCATTTA.

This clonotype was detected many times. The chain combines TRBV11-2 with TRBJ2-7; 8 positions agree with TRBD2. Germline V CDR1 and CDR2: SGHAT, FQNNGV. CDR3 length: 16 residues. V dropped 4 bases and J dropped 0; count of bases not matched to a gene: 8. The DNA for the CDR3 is TGTGCCAGCAGCTCACTAACCGGGACTAGCTCCTACGAGCAGTACTTC. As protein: CASSSLTGTSSYEQYF.

The CDR3 is CATSSRGRSTEAFF. CDR3 coding DNA: TGTGCCACCAGTTCTCGGGGGAGGAGCACTGAAGCTTTCTTT. The rearrangement links TRBV15 to TRBJ1-1; possibly TRBD1 for D (5 bases). V shed 6 bases and J shed 4 bases, with 15 bases lying between them. CDR1 LNHNV and CDR2 YYDKDF come from the germline V gene (reference sequence). The CDR3 is made up of 14 amino acids.

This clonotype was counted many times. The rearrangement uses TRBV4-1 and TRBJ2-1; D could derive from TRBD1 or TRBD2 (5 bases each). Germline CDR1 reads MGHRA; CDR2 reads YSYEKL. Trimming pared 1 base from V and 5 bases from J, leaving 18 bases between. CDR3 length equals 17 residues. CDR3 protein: CASSQGEPPGHDNEQFF. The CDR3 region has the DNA TGCGCCAGCAGCCAAGGGGAGCCTCCAGGACACGACAATGAGCAGTTCTTC.

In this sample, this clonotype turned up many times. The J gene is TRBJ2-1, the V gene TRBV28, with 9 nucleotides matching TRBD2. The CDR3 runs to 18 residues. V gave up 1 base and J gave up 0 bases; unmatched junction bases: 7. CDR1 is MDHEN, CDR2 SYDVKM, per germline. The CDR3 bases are TGTGCCAGCAGTTTATTGCGGGAGGGAGGGAGCTCCTACAATGAGCAGTTCTTC. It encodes CASSLLREGGSSYNEQFF.

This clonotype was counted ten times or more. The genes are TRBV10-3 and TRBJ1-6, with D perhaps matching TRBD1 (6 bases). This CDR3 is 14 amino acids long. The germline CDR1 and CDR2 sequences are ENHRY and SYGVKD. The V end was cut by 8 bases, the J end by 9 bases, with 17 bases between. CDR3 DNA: TGTGCCATCTCGAGGGGGGGTTCGACTTCACCCCTCCACTTT. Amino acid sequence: CAISRGGSTSPLHF.

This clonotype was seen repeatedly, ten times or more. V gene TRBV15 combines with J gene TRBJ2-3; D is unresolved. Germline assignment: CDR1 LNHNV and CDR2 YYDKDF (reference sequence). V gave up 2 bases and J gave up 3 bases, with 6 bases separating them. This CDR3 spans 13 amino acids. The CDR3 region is CATSRQRTDTQYF. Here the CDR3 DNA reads TGTGCCACCAGCAGACAGAGAACAGATACGCAGTATTTT.

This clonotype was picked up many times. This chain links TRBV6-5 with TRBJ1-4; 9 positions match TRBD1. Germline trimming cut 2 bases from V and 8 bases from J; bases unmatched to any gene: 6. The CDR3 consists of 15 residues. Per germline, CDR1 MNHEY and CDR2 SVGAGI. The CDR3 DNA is TGTGCCAGCAGTTACACTGGGACAGGGAGAGAAAAACTGTTTTTT. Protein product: CASSYTGTGREKLFF.

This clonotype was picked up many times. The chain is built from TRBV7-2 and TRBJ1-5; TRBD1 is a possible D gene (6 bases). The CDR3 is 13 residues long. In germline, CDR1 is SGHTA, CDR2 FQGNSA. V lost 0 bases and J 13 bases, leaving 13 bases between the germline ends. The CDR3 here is CASSLAPRDIQHF. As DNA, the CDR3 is TGTGCCAGCAGCTTAGCGCCGCGGGACATTCAGCATTTT. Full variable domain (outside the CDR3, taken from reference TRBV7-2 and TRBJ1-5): GAGVSQSPSNKVTEKGKDVELRCDPISGHTALYWYRQSLGQGLEFLIYFQGNSAPDKSGLPSDRFSAERTGGSVSTLTIQRTQQEDSAVYLCASSLAPRDIQHFGDGTRLSIL.

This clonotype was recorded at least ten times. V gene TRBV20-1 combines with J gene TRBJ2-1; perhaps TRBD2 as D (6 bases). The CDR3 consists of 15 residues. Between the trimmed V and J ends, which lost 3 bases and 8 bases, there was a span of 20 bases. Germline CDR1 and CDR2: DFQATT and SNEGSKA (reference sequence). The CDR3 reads CSARPLASPWDEQFF. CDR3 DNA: TGCAGTGCTAGGCCTCTAGCGTCTCCTTGGGATGAGCAGTTCTTC.

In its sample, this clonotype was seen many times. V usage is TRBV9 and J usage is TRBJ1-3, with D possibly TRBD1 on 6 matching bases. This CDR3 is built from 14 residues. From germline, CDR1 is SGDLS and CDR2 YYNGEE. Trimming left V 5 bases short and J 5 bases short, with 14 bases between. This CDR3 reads CASSGQRLRNTIYF. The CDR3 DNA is TGTGCCAGCAGTGGACAGCGCCTTCGAAACACCATATATTTT.

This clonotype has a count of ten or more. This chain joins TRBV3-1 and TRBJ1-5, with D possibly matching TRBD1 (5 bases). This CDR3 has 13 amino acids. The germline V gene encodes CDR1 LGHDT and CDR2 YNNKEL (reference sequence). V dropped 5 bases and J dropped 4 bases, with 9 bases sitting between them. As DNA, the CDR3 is TGTGCCAGCAGCAGGACACTGAATCAGCCCCAGCATTTT. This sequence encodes CASSRTLNQPQHF.

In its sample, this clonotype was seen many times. This CDR3 reads CAINPGLGETQYF. DNA of the CDR3: TGTGCCATCAATCCAGGCCTAGGAGAGACCCAGTACTTC. The genes are TRBV10-3 and TRBJ2-5; D is unclear. The CDR3 is made up of 13 amino acids. V shed 7 bases and J shed 4 bases, with 13 bases lying between them. CDR1 is ENHRY and CDR2 is SYGVKD in the germline V gene.

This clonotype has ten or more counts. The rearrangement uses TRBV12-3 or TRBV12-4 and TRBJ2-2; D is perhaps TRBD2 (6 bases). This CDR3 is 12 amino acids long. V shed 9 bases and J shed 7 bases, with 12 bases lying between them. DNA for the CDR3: TGTGCCAGTATACGGGGGTACGGGGAGCTGTTTTTT. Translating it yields CASIRGYGELFF.

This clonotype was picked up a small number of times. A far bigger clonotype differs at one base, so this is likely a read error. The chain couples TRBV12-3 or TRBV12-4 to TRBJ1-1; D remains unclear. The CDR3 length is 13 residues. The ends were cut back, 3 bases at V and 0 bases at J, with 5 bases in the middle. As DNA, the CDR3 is TGTGCCAGCAGTTTCGCGGTGAACACTGAAGCTTTCTTT. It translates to CASSFAVNTEAFF.

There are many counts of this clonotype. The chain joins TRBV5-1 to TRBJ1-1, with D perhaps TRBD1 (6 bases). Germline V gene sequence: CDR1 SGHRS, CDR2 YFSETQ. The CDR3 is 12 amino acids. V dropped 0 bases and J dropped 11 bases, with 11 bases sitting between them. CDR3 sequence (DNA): TGCGCCAGCAGCTTGGACAGGGTAAGGGCTTTCTTT. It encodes CASSLDRVRAFF.

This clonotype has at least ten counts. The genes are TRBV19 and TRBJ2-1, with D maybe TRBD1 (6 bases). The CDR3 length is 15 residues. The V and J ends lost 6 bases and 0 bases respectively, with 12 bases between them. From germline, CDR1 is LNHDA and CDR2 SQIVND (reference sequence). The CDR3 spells CASSLPGDSYNEQFF. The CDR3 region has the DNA TGTGCCAGTAGCCTCCCAGGGGACTCCTACAATGAGCAGTTCTTC.

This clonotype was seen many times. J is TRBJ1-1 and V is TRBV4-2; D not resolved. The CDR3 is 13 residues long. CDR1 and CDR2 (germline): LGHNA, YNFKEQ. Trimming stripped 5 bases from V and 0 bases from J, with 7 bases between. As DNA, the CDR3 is TGTGCCAGCAGCGGTCAATTGAACACTGAAGCTTTCTTT. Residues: CASSGQLNTEAFF.